This T cell receptor beta chain was obtained from a study of T cell responses to AZD1222 COVID-19 vaccine. Clones were sequenced by immunoSEQ multiplex PCR, and TCRdb holds only the in-frame ones, with some missing. The repertoire holds roughly 100,000 clones, with 90% as singletons. The source material was peripheral blood, sampled on day 0 of AZD1222 vaccination. The sequence derives from an adult in good health.

CDR3 in amino acids: CAISESGLAGYEQYF. The CDR3 nucleotides are TGTGCCATCAGTGAGTCGGGACTAGCGGGCTACGAGCAGTACTTC. The gene calls are TRBV10-3 and TRBJ2-7; 12 bases fit TRBD2. CDR1 and CDR2 (germline): ENHRY, SYGVKD. This CDR3 has 15 residues. J was trimmed by 3 bases and V by 0 bases; bases with no gene match: 0.